The entry below describes one TCR beta chain. Its antigen is currently unknown. The isolated RNA, all of it, was reverse transcribed, so expressed TCRB transcripts were what got sequenced. Method: immunoSEQ multiplex PCR; TCRdb's copy keeps in-frame clones and lacks some. The sample gives 160,000 or so clones, around 63% of which show up once; 0.08% to 0.1% is in the top ten. Trimming cost V 3 bases and J 5 bases, with 10 bases left between them. The CDR3 totals 14 residues. Germline V gene data show CDR1 as SEHNR and CDR2 as FQNEAQ (reference sequence). The sample belongs to a study of beta chain features in type 1 diabetes. Study-wide results and limits: TCRB CDR3 length was moderately but significantly reduced in all four CD4+ subsets of Type 1 diabetes patients.

The specimen was naive CD4+ T cells from blood. The sequence derives from a man aged 25-45 years with type 1 diabetes. This rearrangement joins TRBV7-9 to TRBJ1-4, with D possibly TRBD1 on 6 matching bases. The CDR3 region is CASSFAGANEKLFF. CDR3 nucleotide sequence: TGTGCCAGCAGCTTCGCAGGGGCAAATGAAAAACTGTTTTTT.